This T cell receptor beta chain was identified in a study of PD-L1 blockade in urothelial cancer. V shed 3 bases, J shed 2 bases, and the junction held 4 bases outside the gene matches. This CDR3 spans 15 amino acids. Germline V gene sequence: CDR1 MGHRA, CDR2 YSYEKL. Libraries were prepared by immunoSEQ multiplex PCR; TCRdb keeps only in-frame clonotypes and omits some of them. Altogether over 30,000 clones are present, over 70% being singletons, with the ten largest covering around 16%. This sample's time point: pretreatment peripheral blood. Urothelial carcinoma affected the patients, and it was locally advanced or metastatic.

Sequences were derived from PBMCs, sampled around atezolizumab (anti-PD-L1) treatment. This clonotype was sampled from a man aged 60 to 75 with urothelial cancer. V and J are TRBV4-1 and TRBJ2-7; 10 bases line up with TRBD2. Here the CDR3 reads CASSQITSGAYEQYF. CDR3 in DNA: TGCGCCAGCAGCCAGATCACTAGCGGGGCCTACGAGCAGTACTTC.